This TCR beta chain was captured by sequencing in a study of Graves' ophthalmopathy and Graves' hyperthyroidism. Study-wide background: Peripheral blood (taken before any treatment) was collected at initial diagnosis.

Researchers turned away patients with other autoimmune diseases, uncontrolled infections, pregnancy or lactation. The CDR3 extends over 15 amino acids. Trimming took 0 bases from V and 0 from J, leaving 9 bases between them. The germline V gene encodes CDR1 DFQATT and CDR2 SNEGSKA (reference sequence). This clonotype was seen a single time. The TCR beta CDR3 regions underwent amplification from RNA transcripts. Amplification began with first-round RT-PCR using HTBI primers, then second-round multiplex PCR was performed. Via MiXCR, TCRdb re-called the multiplex PCR reads, giving one row per CDR3 protein. Altogether 600,000 to 950,000 distinct CDR3 sequences are present, 40% being singletons, with the ten largest covering 44%.

The receptor was derived from an adult man with Graves' ophthalmopathy. The V gene is TRBV20-1, the J gene TRBJ1-5; no firm D call. Material: peripheral blood. The CDR3 DNA reads as TGCAGTGCTAGAGAGGCAGGATATAGCAATCAGCCCCAGCATTTT. Translated: CSAREAGYSNQPQHF.